This entry describes one T cell receptor beta chain. The sample contains more than one DNA sequence encoding this CDR3. CDR3 size: 14 residues. The trim removed 2 bases at V and 8 bases at J, leaving 8 bases unmatched. Looked up from germline, CDR1 is MNHEY and CDR2 is SVGAGI. The record originates from a study of blood T cell repertoires in COVID-19. Profiling relied on immunoSEQ multiplex PCR, and the TCRdb table lists in-frame clones only, not all of them. This table has fewer than 40,000 clones, 75% to 90% appearing once. V and J are TRBV6-5 and TRBJ1-2, with 7 bases fitting TRBD1. Sequenced: peripheral blood. The receptor was derived from a human donor in a cohort sampled during active COVID-19. The CDR3 nucleotides read TGTGCCAGCAGTTACGGGACAGAGTTGGGCGGCTACACCTTC. Amino acid sequence: CASSYGTELGGYTF.